This paragraph reports one T cell receptor (beta chain). Its antigen specificity is not known. Base quality data are lacking; no much larger clone is found one base away. This entry belongs to a study of T cell responses to AZD1222 COVID-19 vaccine (dated by TCRdb to the early 2020s). For the wider study: A total of approximately 230 trial participants underwent TCR sequencing, of whom roughly 210 received two doses of AZD1222 and 26 received two doses of the MenACWY control vaccine. Enrollment into the trials was organized by age into subgroups of 18-55, 56-69 and 70-plus years, and those subgroups contained about 160, 30 and 59 TCR-sequenced participants, respectively. Broad study findings and their caveats: The vaccine-associated CD4 TCRs covered the entire spike protein, and the dominant responses fell in regions 160-218 and 743-854. Because no day 14 peak-response samples were available, repertoires were characterized only after the peak T cell response. Spike-specific TCR breadth and depth rose significantly after two AZD1222 doses compared with day 0 and with MenACWY recipients. Reportedly, almost half of the unique spike-specific TCRs recognized epitopes lying outside the regions that are mutated in the B.1.351 and B.1.1.7 variants. Participants were mostly white British, with more females than males. The authors suggested clonal diversity may have been underestimated. In the small 56-69-year group, the increase in depth fell short of significance, most likely because of low power. Only five or six AZD1222 recipients were SARS-CoV-2 seropositive at baseline, limiting conclusions about previously exposed vaccinees.

The time point label for this specimen denotes: about 28 days (+/-7) after the second vaccine dose. AZD1222 recipients with second doses at about 4 weeks or about 12 weeks were pooled, because spike-specific TCR depth and breadth did not differ between schedules. The vaccinee samples were drawn from two UK trials, COV001 and COV002, one of which was a single-blind randomized controlled phase 2/3 trial testing AZD1222 (ChAdOx1 nCoV-19) in healthy adults. Trial participant PBMC samples were collected at day 0 and day 28 after the second dose for TCRbeta chain sequencing. V is reduced by 6 bases and J by 6 bases, leaving a spacing of 12 bases between them. The CDR3 runs 14 residues from the cysteine to the phenylalanine. Only the CDR3 region is kept as DNA, spanning 42 bases read in frame from base 1. Taken from the germline V gene, the CDR1 and CDR2 loops are MNHEY and SVGAGI. The CDR3 regions of human TCRbeta chains were subjected to immunosequencing. Under the source paper's analysis protocol: TCRs in the repertoires were matched against a reference library of SARS-CoV-2-specific TCRs that had been generated with the MIRA antigen-specificity platform. Breadth was defined as the fraction of unique TCRs that were SARS-CoV-2-associated, and depth was defined as the fraction of total T cells that were SARS-CoV-2-associated. Each spike-specific TCR was assigned to its reactive spike region and to a CD4 or CD8 class using the MIRA data. Log10-transformed breadth and depth values were compared by one-way ANOVA with Sidak's multiple comparisons tests. The table comes from immuneACCESS by way of TCRdb, which keeps in-frame sequences with V and J called. Part of the clones is missing from these tables; in studies checked, under half for an unresolved V gene and the rest for unknown reasons. V and J calls and clone size follow that table, whereas D and trimming were derived from the DNA. The sample contains approximately 100,000 clones, about 89% of them found a single time. The ten largest clones represent roughly 5.1% of the sample.

The origin of this receptor is an adult who received the AZD1222 COVID-19 vaccine. In this chain, TRBV6-5 is recombined with TRBJ1-6; no D gene call is confident. The sample in question was peripheral blood, obtained 28 days after the second AZD1222 dose. The CDR3 reads as follows: CASRNGPLNSPLHF. The DNA sequence reads TGTGCCAGCAGGAACGGGCCTCTTAATTCACCCCTCCACTTT.